This T cell receptor beta chain derives from a study of blood T cell repertoires in COVID-19. At the level of the study: Sites across the United States, Italy and Spain contributed samples from acute and convalescent COVID-19. The analysed material was cDNA or gDNA that came from T cells, B-cell-depleted T cells, or PBMCs.

Under the authors' procedure: Amplification with reference gene primers provided the estimates of nucleated cell counts. Assay used: immunoSEQ multiplex PCR; TCRdb lists only in-frame clones, some missing. That table is the source of V, J and clone size, and D and trimming were worked out from the DNA. Of roughly 97,000 clones in the sample, around four fifths were seen once. V lost 5 bases and J lost 3; bases outside the gene matches: 8. The CDR3 covers 17 residues. Germline lookup yields CDR1 MNHEY and CDR2 SVGEGT. This chain joins TRBV6-2 or TRBV6-3 and TRBJ2-2, with 11 bases lining up with TRBD1. The sequence was collected from a man aged 55 to 69 with acute or convalescent COVID-19. Material for sequencing was peripheral blood. The CDR3 spells CASSTRTGGAYTGELFF. The CDR3 DNA reads TGTGCCAGCAGTACCCGGACAGGGGGCGCTTACACCGGGGAGCTGTTTTTT.